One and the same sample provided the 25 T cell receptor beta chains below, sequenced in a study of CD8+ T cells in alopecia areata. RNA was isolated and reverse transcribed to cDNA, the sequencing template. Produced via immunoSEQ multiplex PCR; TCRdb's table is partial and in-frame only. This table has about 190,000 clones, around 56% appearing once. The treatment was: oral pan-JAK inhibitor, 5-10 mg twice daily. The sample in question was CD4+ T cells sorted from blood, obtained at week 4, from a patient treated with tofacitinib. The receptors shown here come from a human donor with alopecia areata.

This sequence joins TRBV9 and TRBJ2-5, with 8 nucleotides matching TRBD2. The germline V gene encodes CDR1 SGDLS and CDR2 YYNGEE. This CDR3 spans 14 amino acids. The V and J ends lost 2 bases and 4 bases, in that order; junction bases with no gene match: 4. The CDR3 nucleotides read TGTGCCAGCAGCGTGCGGGGGGTAGCAGAGACCCAGTACTTC. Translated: CASSVRGVAETQYF.

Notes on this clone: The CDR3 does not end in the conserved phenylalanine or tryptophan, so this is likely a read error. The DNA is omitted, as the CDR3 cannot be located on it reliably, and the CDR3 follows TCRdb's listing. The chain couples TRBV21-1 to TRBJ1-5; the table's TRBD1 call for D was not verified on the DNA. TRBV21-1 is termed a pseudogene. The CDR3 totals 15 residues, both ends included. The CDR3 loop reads CASSPHTGHRDRVFL.

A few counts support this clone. CDR3 coding DNA: TGTGCCAGCAGCCCATCAAGGGATACGCAGTATTTT. Its translation is CASSPSRDTQYF. The chain uses TRBV7-8 and TRBJ2-3; D unresolved. The V end was cut by 5 bases, the J end by 6 bases, with 9 bases between. The germline CDR1 and CDR2 sequences are SGHVS and FQNEAQ. The CDR3 is 12 amino acids. Drawing the rest from reference TRBV7-8 and TRBJ2-3, the complete variable domain is GAGVSQSPRYKVAKRGQDVALRCDPISGHVSLFWYQQALGQGPEFLTYFQNEAQLDKSGLPSDRFFAERPEGSVSTLKIQRTQQEDSAVYLCASSPSRDTQYFGPGTRLTVL.

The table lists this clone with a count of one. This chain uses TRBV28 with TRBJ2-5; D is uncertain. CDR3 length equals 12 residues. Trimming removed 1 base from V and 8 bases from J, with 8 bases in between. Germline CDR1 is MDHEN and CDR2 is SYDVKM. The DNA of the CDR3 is TGTGCCAGCAGTTTATCATACCCCACCCAGTACTTC. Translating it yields CASSLSYPTQYF.

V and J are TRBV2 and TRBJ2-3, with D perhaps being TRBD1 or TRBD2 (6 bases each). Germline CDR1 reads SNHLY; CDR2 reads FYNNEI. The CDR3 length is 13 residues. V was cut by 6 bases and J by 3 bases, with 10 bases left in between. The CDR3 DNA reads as TGTGCCAGCAGGAGGGGGGTGACAGATACGCAGTATTTT. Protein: CASRRGVTDTQYF.

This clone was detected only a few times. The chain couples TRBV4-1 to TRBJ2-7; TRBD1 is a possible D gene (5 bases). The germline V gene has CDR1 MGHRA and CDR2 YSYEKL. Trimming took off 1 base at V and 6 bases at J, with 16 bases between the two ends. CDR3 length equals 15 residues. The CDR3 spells CASSQGQGYGFEQYF. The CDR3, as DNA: TGCGCCAGCAGCCAAGGTCAGGGATACGGTTTCGAGCAGTACTTC.

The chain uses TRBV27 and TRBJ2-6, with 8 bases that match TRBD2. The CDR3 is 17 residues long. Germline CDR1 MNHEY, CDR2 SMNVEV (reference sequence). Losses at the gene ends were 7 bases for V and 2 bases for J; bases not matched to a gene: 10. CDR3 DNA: TGTGCCAGCACCGACCTGCGGGGGGCAGCTGGGGCCAACGTCCTGACTTTC. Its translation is CASTDLRGAAGANVLTF. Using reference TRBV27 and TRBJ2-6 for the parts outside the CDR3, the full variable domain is EAQVTQNPRYLITVTGKKLTVTCSQNMNHEYMSWYRQDPGLGLRQIYYSMNVEVTDKGDVPEGYKVSRKEKRNFPLILESPSPNQTSLYFCASTDLRGAAGANVLTFGAGSRLTVL.

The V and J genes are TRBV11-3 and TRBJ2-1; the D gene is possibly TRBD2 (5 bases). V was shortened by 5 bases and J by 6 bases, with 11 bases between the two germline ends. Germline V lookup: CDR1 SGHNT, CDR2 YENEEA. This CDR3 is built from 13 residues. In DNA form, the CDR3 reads TGTGCCAGCAGCATCGACGGAGGCAATGAGCAGTTCTTC. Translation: CASSIDGGNEQFF.

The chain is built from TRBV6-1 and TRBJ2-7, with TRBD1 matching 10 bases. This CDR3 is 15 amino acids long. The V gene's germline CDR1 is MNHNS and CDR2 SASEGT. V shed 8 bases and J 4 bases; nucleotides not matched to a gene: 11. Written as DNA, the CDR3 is TGTGCCAGCGCACAGGTAGGGACAGGGGCGTACGAGCAGTACTTC. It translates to CASAQVGTGAYEQYF.

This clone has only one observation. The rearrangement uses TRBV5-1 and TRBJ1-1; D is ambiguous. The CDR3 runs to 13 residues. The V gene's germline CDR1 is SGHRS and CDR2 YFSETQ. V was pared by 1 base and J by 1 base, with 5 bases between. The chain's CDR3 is CASSLPPNTEAFF. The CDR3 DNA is TGCGCCAGCAGCTTGCCACCGAACACTGAAGCTTTCTTT.

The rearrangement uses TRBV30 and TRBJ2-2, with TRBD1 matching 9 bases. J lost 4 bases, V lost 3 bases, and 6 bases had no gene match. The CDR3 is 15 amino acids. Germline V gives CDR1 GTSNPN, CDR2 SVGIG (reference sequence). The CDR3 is CAWREQGAGTGELFF. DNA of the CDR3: TGTGCCTGGAGAGAACAGGGGGCGGGCACCGGGGAGCTGTTTTTT.

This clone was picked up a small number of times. The CDR3 reads CSVAPGGRNTEAFF. The CDR3 DNA sequence: TGCAGCGTTGCACCGGGAGGAAGGAACACTGAAGCTTTCTTT. The chain employs TRBV29-1 and TRBJ1-1; no definite D call. Germline V lookup: CDR1 SQVTM, CDR2 ANQGSEA. Trimming left V 4 bases short and J 1 base short, with 13 bases between. The CDR3 totals 14 residues.

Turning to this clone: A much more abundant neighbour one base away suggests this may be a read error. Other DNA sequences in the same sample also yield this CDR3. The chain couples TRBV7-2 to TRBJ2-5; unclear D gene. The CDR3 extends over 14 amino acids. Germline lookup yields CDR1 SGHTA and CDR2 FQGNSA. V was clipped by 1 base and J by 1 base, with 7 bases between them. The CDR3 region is CASSLGRAQETQYF. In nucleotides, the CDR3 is TGTGCCAGCAGCTTAGGACGGGCCCAAGAGACCCAGTACTTC.

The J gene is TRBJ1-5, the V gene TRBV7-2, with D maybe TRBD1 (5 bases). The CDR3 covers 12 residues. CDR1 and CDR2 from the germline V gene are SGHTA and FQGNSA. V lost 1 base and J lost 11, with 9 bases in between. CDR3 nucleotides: TGTGCCAGCAGCTTAGAGTGGGGCGCCCAGCATTTT. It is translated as CASSLEWGAQHF.

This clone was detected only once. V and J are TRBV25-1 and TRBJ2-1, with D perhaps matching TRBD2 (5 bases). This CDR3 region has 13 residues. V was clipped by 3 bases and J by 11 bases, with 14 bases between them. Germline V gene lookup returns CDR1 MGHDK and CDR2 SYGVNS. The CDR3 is CASSDTIRDKQFF. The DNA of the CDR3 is TGTGCCAGCAGTGACACAATTCGGGATAAGCAGTTCTTC.

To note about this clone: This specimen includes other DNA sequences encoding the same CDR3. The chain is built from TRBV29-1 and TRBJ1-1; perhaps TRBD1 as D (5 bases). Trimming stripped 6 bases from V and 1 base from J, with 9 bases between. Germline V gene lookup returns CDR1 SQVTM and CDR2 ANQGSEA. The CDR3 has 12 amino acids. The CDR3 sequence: CSVSTGNTEAFF. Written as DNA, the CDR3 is TGCAGCGTATCAACAGGGAACACTGAAGCTTTCTTT.

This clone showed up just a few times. The CDR3 bases are TGCAGTGCTAGAGGACAAGGGGGCGCGTACTTC. As protein: CSARGQGGAYF. The V and J genes are TRBV20-1 and TRBJ2-7; 7 bases are a match to TRBD1. This CDR3 contains 11 residues. The junction had 6 bases not matched to a gene; V was cut back by 1 base and J by 12 bases. Germline lookup yields CDR1 DFQATT and CDR2 SNEGSKA (reference sequence).

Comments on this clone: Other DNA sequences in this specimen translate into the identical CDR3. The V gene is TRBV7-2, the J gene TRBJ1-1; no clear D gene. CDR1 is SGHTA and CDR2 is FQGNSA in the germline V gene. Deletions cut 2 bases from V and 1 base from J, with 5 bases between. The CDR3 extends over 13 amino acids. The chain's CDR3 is CASSLQGNTEAFF. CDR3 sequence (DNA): TGTGCCAGCAGCTTACAAGGGAACACTGAAGCTTTCTTT.

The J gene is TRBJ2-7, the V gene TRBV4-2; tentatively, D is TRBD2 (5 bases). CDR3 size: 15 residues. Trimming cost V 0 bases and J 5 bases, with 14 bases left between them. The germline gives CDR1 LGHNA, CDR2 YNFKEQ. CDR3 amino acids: CASSQDGASHDEQYF. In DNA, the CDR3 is TGTGCCAGCAGCCAAGATGGTGCTAGCCACGACGAGCAGTACTTC.

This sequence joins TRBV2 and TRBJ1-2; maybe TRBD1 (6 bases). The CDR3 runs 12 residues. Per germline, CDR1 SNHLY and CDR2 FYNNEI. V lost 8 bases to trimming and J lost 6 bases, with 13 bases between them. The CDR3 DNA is TGTGCCAGCCTTTGGACAGTTAATGGCTACACCTTC. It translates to CASLWTVNGYTF. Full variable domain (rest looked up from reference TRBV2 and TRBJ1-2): EPEVTQTPSHQVTQMGQEVILRCVPISNHLYFYWYRQILGQKVEFLVSFYNNEISEKSEIFDDQFSVERPDGSNFTLKIRSTKLEDSAMYFCASLWTVNGYTFGSGTRLTVV.

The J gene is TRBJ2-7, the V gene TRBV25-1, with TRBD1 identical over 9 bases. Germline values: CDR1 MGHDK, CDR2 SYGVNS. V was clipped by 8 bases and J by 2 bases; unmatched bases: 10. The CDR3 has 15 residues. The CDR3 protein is CASSTAGTGTYEQYF. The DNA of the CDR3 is TGTGCCAGCTCAACCGCCGGGACAGGGACCTACGAGCAGTACTTC.

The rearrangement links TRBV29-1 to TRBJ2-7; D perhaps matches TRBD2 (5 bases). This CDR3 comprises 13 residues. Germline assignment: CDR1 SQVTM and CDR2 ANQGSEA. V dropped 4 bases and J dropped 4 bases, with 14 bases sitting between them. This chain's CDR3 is CSVGGPQLYEQYF. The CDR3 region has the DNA TGCAGCGTTGGCGGGCCTCAGCTTTACGAGCAGTACTTC.

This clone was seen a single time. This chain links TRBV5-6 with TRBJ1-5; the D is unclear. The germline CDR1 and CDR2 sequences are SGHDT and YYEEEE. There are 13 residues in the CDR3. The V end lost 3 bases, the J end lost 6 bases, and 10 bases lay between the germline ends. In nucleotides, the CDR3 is TGTGCCAGCAGCTCCGGCCCTGGTCAGCCCCAGCATTTT. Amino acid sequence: CASSSGPGQPQHF. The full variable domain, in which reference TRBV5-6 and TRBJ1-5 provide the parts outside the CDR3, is DAGVTQSPTHLIKTRGQQVTLRCSPKSGHDTVSWYQQALGQGPQFIFQYYEEEERQRGNFPDRFSGHQFPNYSSELNVNALLLGDSALYLCASSSGPGQPQHFGDGTRLSIL.

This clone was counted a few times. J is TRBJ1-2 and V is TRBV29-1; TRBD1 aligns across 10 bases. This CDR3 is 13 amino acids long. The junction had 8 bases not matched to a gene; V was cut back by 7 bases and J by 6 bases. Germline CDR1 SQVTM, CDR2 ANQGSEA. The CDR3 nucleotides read TGCAGCGCAAGACAGGGGGCGTCGAATGGCTACACCTTC. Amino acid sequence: CSARQGASNGYTF.

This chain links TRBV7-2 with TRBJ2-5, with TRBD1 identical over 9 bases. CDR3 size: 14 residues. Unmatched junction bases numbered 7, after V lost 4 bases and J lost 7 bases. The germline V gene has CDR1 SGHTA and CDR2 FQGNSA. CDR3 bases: TGTGCCAGCAGCTCCCCCGGGACAGGGAGGACCCAGTACTTC. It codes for CASSSPGTGRTQYF.